The 22 T cell receptor beta chains listed next were all sequenced from one sample in a study of CD8 T cells in Susac syndrome. RNA was extracted with the RNeasy kit, and a quantity of roughly 0.45 to 1 ug was reverse transcribed using random hexamers. TCRdb re-called the immunoSEQ multiplex PCR reads through MiXCR, storing one row per CDR3 protein. There are about 83,000 distinct CDR3 sequences in the sample; about 96% occur only once, and roughly 0.4% lies in the top ten. The sequencing input was CD8+ T cells from PBMCs. These receptors all come from a human donor with Susac syndrome.

The rearrangement uses TRBV28 and TRBJ2-4; the D gene is possibly TRBD2 (6 bases). The CDR3 sequence is 18 residues long. Germline values: CDR1 MDHEN, CDR2 SYDVKM. Trimming pared 3 bases from V and 1 base from J, leaving 19 bases between. The CDR3 spells CASSFHGGGPSAKNIQYF. Here the CDR3 DNA reads TGTGCCAGCAGTTTCCATGGGGGAGGTCCCTCGGCCAAAAACATTCAGTACTTC.

The rearrangement uses TRBV29-1 and TRBJ2-7; D gene ambiguous. The V end lost 7 bases, the J end lost 4 bases, and 11 bases lay between the germline ends. The CDR3 extends over 11 amino acids. Germline values: CDR1 SQVTM, CDR2 ANQGSEA. CDR3 in DNA: TGCAGCGCCGCCACGGGTTACGAGCAGTACGTC. The encoded protein is CSAATGYEQYV.

The V and J genes are TRBV5-1 and TRBJ1-1, with D possibly being TRBD1 (6 bases). Looked up from germline, CDR1 is SGHRS and CDR2 is YFSETQ. This CDR3 is 14 amino acids long. The V end lost 9 bases, the J end lost 5 bases, and 20 bases lay between the germline ends. CDR3 nucleotide sequence: TGCGCCACCCGTGAAGGGGGAAGGGGGACTGAAGCTTTCTTT. Protein sequence: CATREGGRGTEAFF.

The chain joins TRBV7-9 to TRBJ1-1; D is unresolved. The CDR3 covers 14 residues. V lost 5 bases to trimming and J lost 0 bases, with 10 bases between them. Germline V gene sequence: CDR1 SEHNR, CDR2 FQNEAQ (reference sequence). The CDR3, as DNA: TGTGCCAGCAGCCAGGAACTTATGAACACTGAAGCTTTCTTT. Encoded protein: CASSQELMNTEAFF. Variable domain in full (rest from reference TRBV7-9 and TRBJ1-1): DTGVSQNPRHKITKRGQNVTFRCDPISEHNRLYWYRQTLGQGPEFLTYFQNEAQLEKSRLLSDRFSAERPKGSFSTLEIQRTEQGDSAMYLCASSQELMNTEAFFGQGTRLTVV.

This chain connects TRBV7-2 to TRBJ2-1; TRBD2 matches 10 bases. The V segment lost 6 bases and the J segment 13 bases; nucleotides outside the gene matches: 18. The CDR3 sequence is 16 residues long. Germline V gene data show CDR1 as SGHTA and CDR2 as FQGNSA. The DNA of the CDR3 is TGTGCCAGCAGTCCCGCAACTAGCGGGATAAGACGTGTACAGTTCTTC. Residues: CASSPATSGIRRVQFF.

V is TRBV20-1 and J is TRBJ2-5; 10 nucleotides match TRBD2. Germline loops: CDR1 DFQATT, CDR2 SNEGSKA (reference sequence). The CDR3 has 17 amino acids. Trimming at V came to 6 bases and at J to 1 base, leaving 14 bases not matched to a gene. In nucleotides, the CDR3 is TGCAGTGCATTGCCGGGACTAGCGAATGATTTCCAAGAGACCCAGTACTTC. Translated: CSALPGLANDFQETQYF.

The CDR3 spells CATTIGRGNQPQHF. In nucleotides, the CDR3 is TGTGCCACCACCATTGGAAGGGGCAATCAGCCCCAGCATTTT. The V gene is TRBV15, the J gene TRBJ1-5; D is unclear. Trimming pared 7 bases from V and 2 bases from J, leaving 12 bases between. This CDR3 region has 14 residues. CDR1 and CDR2 (germline): LNHNV, YYDKDF (reference sequence).

The chain employs TRBV14 and TRBJ2-2; D unresolved. The CDR3 is 13 residues long. The germline V gene encodes CDR1 SGHDN and CDR2 FVKESK. Trimming pared 1 base from V and 3 bases from J, leaving 3 bases between. CDR3 DNA: TGTGCCAGCAGCCAAGTAGACACCGGGGAGCTGTTTTTT. Protein product: CASSQVDTGELFF.

The chain employs TRBV29-1 and TRBJ2-1; 7 bases agree with TRBD1. The CDR3 covers 11 residues. Germline trimming cut 4 bases from V and 12 bases from J; bases unmatched to any gene: 6. Germline V lookup: CDR1 SQVTM, CDR2 ANQGSEA. The CDR3 nucleotides read TGCAGCGTTGTGTCTAGGACAGGGCAGTTCTTC. Translating gives CSVVSRTGQFF.

The chain has TRBV2 and TRBJ1-2; D is unclear. There are 10 residues in the CDR3. Per the germline V gene, CDR1 is SNHLY and CDR2 is FYNNEI. Between the trimmed V and J ends, which lost 9 bases and 11 bases, there was a span of 13 bases. CDR3 region: CARLGGQYTF. CDR3 sequence (DNA): TGTGCCAGGCTCGGAGGGCAGTACACCTTC.

The chain has TRBV6-5 and TRBJ2-7; 8 bases line up with TRBD2. V shed 2 bases, J shed 4 bases, and the junction held 7 bases outside the gene matches. The CDR3 has 15 amino acids. The germline CDR1 and CDR2 sequences are MNHEY and SVGAGI. The CDR3 DNA reads as TGTGCCAGCAGTTACGGAGTAGCGGGACCATACGAGCAGTACTTC. It codes for CASSYGVAGPYEQYF.

The chain employs TRBV2 and TRBJ1-1, with D possibly being TRBD1 (5 bases). Germline loops: CDR1 SNHLY, CDR2 FYNNEI. The V and J ends lost 5 bases and 5 bases respectively, with 21 bases between them. The length of the CDR3 is 16 residues. The chain's CDR3 is CASSLPSGQGWTEAFF. CDR3 nucleotides: TGTGCCAGCAGTCTCCCCTCGGGGCAGGGATGGACTGAAGCTTTCTTT.

The J gene is TRBJ1-2, the V gene TRBV9; 7 bases align to TRBD1. Trimming took 3 bases from V and 4 from J; bases not matched to a gene: 9. CDR1 and CDR2 (germline): SGDLS, YYNGEE. The CDR3 contains 15 residues. The CDR3 DNA is TGTGCCAGCAGCGCCCCGGGACAGCGTTTCTATGGCTACACCTTC. Translation: CASSAPGQRFYGYTF.

The chain recombines TRBV7-9 with TRBJ1-2, with 8 bases aligning to TRBD1. Germline lookup yields CDR1 SEHNR and CDR2 FQNEAQ (reference sequence). V lost 4 bases and J lost 8; bases outside the gene matches: 9. The CDR3 has 14 residues. As DNA, the CDR3 is TGTGCCAGCAGCTCGGGACAGGCCATGAAGGGCTACACCTTC. Its protein product is CASSSGQAMKGYTF.

The chain links TRBV6-2 or TRBV6-3 to TRBJ2-7; D is perhaps TRBD2 (6 bases). V was pared by 8 bases and J by 0 bases, with 17 bases between. CDR1 is MNHEY and CDR2 is SVGEGT in the germline V gene. The CDR3 length is 15 residues. DNA for the CDR3: TGTGCCAGCCAAGAGGCGGAGGGCCGCTCCTACGAGCAGTACTTC. This gives the protein CASQEAEGRSYEQYF.

The V gene is TRBV9, the J gene TRBJ2-3; a possible D gene is TRBD2 (5 bases). The CDR3 is made up of 16 amino acids. V was pared by 2 bases and J by 0 bases, with 13 bases between. Germline CDR1 and CDR2: SGDLS and YYNGEE. CDR3 in DNA: TGTGCCAGCAGCGTCTTCGTTTCGGGGAGCACAGATACGCAGTATTTT. Encoded protein: CASSVFVSGSTDTQYF.

The chain couples TRBV7-8 to TRBJ2-7, with D perhaps assigned TRBD1 or TRBD2 (5 bases each). Germline values: CDR1 SGHVS, CDR2 FQNEAQ. The length of the CDR3 is 15 residues. The germline V and J ends were trimmed by 1 base and 4 bases, with 14 bases remaining between them. CDR3 in DNA: TGTGCCAGCAGCTTAGGGGACGGCGTGGGGTACGAGCAGTACTTC. Its translation is CASSLGDGVGYEQYF.

The J gene is TRBJ1-2, the V gene TRBV24-1, with D possibly matching TRBD1 (5 bases). V was pared by 5 bases and J by 6 bases, with 15 bases between. The CDR3 loop spans 14 amino acids. CDR1 and CDR2 (germline): KGHDR, SFDVKD. In DNA, the CDR3 is TGTGCCACCAGTGGCAATTGGCAGGACAATGGCTACACCTTC. It specifies CATSGNWQDNGYTF.

The rearrangement uses TRBV20-1 and TRBJ2-7; 7 positions match TRBD1. After removal of 5 bases from V and 2 bases from J, the junction contained 12 bases not matched to a gene. The germline V gene has CDR1 DFQATT and CDR2 SNEGSKA (reference sequence). This CDR3 contains 15 residues. CDR3 nucleotides: TGCAGTGCTTTGGGGGAGACAGGGCATACCTACGAGCAGTACTTC. This sequence encodes CSALGETGHTYEQYF.

This chain joins TRBV20-1 and TRBJ2-2; 10 nucleotides agree with TRBD2. CDR3 length: 15 residues. Germline-derived CDR1 and CDR2 are DFQATT and SNEGSKA (reference sequence). After removal of 5 bases from V and 3 bases from J, the junction contained 6 bases not matched to a gene. The CDR3 spells CSAPLAGDHTGELFF. The CDR3 DNA is TGCAGTGCTCCCCTAGCGGGAGATCACACCGGGGAGCTGTTTTTT.

V and J are TRBV27 and TRBJ1-2; 10 nucleotides agree with TRBD1. The CDR3 has 12 amino acids. The V gene end was trimmed by 6 bases and the J gene end by 8 bases; junction bases not matched to a gene: 3. Germline-derived CDR1 and CDR2 are MNHEY and SMNVEV (reference sequence). CDR3 DNA: TGTGCCAGCAGCGGGACAGGGGAGGGCTACACCTTC. It encodes CASSGTGEGYTF.

The chain uses TRBV6-5 and TRBJ2-2; D call uncertain. Trimming shortened V by 6 bases and J by 1 base, and 9 bases separated the two germline ends. Looked up from germline, CDR1 is MNHEY and CDR2 is SVGAGI. This CDR3 spans 14 amino acids. The CDR3 sequence is CASSPAGNTGELFF. CDR3 nucleotides: TGTGCCAGCAGCCCGGCAGGGAACACCGGGGAGCTGTTTTTT.